The TCR beta chain under discussion was sequenced for a study of T cells in Graves' hyperthyroidism and ophthalmopathy. Amplified TCR beta CDR3 regions came from RNA transcripts. First-round RT-PCR of the TCR CDR3 relied on the HTBI primer set. TCRdb re-called the multiplex PCR reads through MiXCR, storing one row per CDR3 protein. The repertoire has about 400,000 distinct CDR3 sequences, over 10% of them found once; the top ten carry 9% to 9.5%. This clonotype appeared a few times. The material sequenced was blood. The sequence was collected from a woman younger than 35 with Graves' hyperthyroidism.

The CDR3 sequence is CASTIGSGIFYEQYF. CDR3 coding DNA: TGTGCCAGCACCATCGGTAGCGGGATCTTCTACGAGCAGTACTTC. The V call is TRBV5-4, the J call TRBJ2-7; 8 positions agree with TRBD2. Germline CDR1 reads SGHNT; CDR2 reads YYREEE (reference sequence). The CDR3 is 15 amino acids. With V trimmed by 6 bases and J by 3 bases, 11 bases remained unmatched.